This is a list of T cell receptor beta chains from one sample in a study of OX40 agonist ivuxolimab in advanced cancers. The repertoire was sequenced with immunoSEQ multiplex PCR; TCRdb's copy has only in-frame clones and lacks some. The data show 60,000 to 85,000 clones, over 75% seen once. This specimen consisted of CD4+ or CD8+ T cells sorted from blood, obtained in a trial of the OX40 agonist ivuxolimab. The receptors originated from an adult with an advanced solid tumor such as melanoma, head and neck, liver or kidney cancer. The CDR3 runs from the conserved cysteine through the conserved F or W. Each record gives: CDR3 length, V gene, CDR3 protein.

len: 13
v_gene: TRBV11-3
CDR3aa: CASSLGRQETQYF

len: 15
v_gene: TRBV28
CDR3aa: CASSSGLAGVETQYF

len: 14
v_gene: TRBV11-3
CDR3aa: CASSLRRSTDTQYF

len: 13
v_gene: TRBV28
CDR3aa: CASSRSGPPEAFF

len: 14
v_gene: TRBV25-1
CDR3aa: CASSKDRDTDTQYF

len: 19
v_gene: TRBV9
CDR3aa: CASSVGRRGGGKGNEKLFF

len: 14
v_gene: TRBV16
CDR3aa: CASSQFDLGNEQFF

len: 15
v_gene: TRBV5-1
CDR3aa: CASAQFSGGQETQYF

len: 12
v_gene: TRBV29-1
CDR3aa: CSVEGWGNGYTF

len: 18
v_gene: TRBV2
CDR3aa: CASRGTGDRASSYNEQFF

len: 15
v_gene: TRBV27
CDR3aa: CASSPQWAWNTEAFF

len: 15
v_gene: TRBV30
CDR3aa: CAWSVSGLGTGELFF

len: 13
v_gene: TRBV7-3
CDR3aa: CASSAQWNTEAFF

len: 13
v_gene: TRBV29-1
CDR3aa: CSVGEGANEKLFF

len: 16
v_gene: TRBV27
CDR3aa: CASSSPLTSGKETQYF

len: 15
v_gene: TRBV15
CDR3aa: CATSRGGFSGNTIYF

len: 17
v_gene: TRBV5-4
CDR3aa: CASSLAPTGGGSYEQYF

len: 13
v_gene: TRBV9
CDR3aa: CASSVSSHNEQFF